This T cell receptor beta chain was sequenced in a study of T cell clones after liver transplantation. Sequenced by immunoSEQ multiplex PCR; TCRdb stores in-frame clones only, minus some. In the table there are roughly 72,000 clones, approximately 80% of which are singletons. Germline V gene lookup returns CDR1 SGHTA and CDR2 FQGTGA. The CDR3 sequence is 13 residues long. Trimming cost V 5 bases and J 1 base, with 8 bases left between them. This clone has just one count. The sample in question was CD4+ T cells from blood, obtained 48 months after liver transplant. This TCR was recovered from a human patient who received a liver transplant. The graft donor may be the source of some T cells. This chain joins TRBV7-3 and TRBJ1-2; D remains unclear. The CDR3 spells CASSITNNYGYTF. Here the CDR3 DNA reads TGTGCCAGCAGCATTACAAATAACTATGGCTACACCTTC.